This T cell receptor (beta chain) was observed in a study of shared clonotypes between healthy human individuals. Broader study findings: Memory subsets had estimated richness that was generally smaller than that of naive subsets. Tissue TCR repertoires likely differ from these blood-only repertoires.

With regard to this clone: Antigen: not known.

CDR1 and CDR2 (germline): SNHLY, FYNNEI. This CDR3 is built from 13 residues. The germline V and J ends were trimmed by 7 bases and 0 bases, with 7 bases remaining between them. An approximately 200 ng quantity of DNA, 29,000 or so T cell genomes, went into the sorted-subset replicate PCRs. Here immunoSEQ multiplex PCR was the method, and the copy in TCRdb shows in-frame clones only, minus some. The data contain approximately 700,000 clones, less than 80% of them singletons. Sequencing used memory CD4+ T cells sorted from blood. Documented subset: CD45RA-negative fraction. The chain employs TRBV2 and TRBJ1-3; no firm D call. The source is a woman aged 30 to 39 in good health. CDR3 loop: CASKRYSGNTIYF. The CDR3 nucleotides read TGTGCCAGCAAACGGTACTCTGGAAACACCATATATTTT.